This T cell receptor beta chain was obtained from a study of post-analysis software for immune sequencing data. Overall study context: Recorded subtypes: relapsing-remitting, secondary progressive, progressive-relapsing; some patients unannotated. General observations from the study: The F measure placed samples prepared in the same batch into strongly shared clusters. About five TRBV segments, including TRBV5-6, TRBV5-1 and TRBV20-1, were more frequent in patients than controls. Multiple sclerosis patients had significantly lower normalized Chao1 diversity than controls.

Details on this clonotype: Antigen specificity is unknown.

CDR3 length: 15 residues. Looked up from germline, CDR1 is MRHNA and CDR2 is SNTAGT. V was pared by 0 bases and J by 6 bases, with 1 base of the junction left unmatched. The authors incorporated unique molecular identifiers into the TCR beta cDNA libraries. Each sample of roughly 0.95 to 10 million input T cells yielded around 500,000 cDNA molecules, so each molecule approximated one T cell. MiXCR was run by TCRdb on the PCR reads, yielding one entry per CDR3 protein. The sample holds about 770,000 distinct CDR3 sequences, roughly 46% seen once. This sequence joins TRBV6-4 and TRBJ2-3; 12 nucleotides line up with TRBD2. This sequence was found in a girl aged 10-17 years with multiple sclerosis. Sequencing was carried out using blood. Here the CDR3 DNA reads TGTGCCAGCAGTGACTCGACTAGCGGGAGCGATACGCAGTATTTT. Amino acids: CASSDSTSGSDTQYF.